These 11 T cell receptor beta chains were all obtained from the same sample, sequenced in a study of T cell responses to AZD1222 COVID-19 vaccine. Profiled with immunoSEQ multiplex PCR; TCRdb holds only in-frame clones, not every one. The sample lists over 150,000 clones, about 87% seen once, with 5% to 7.5% in the top ten. The sequencing used peripheral blood, collected on day 0 of AZD1222 vaccination. These receptors were taken from an adult in good health.

This chain links TRBV19 with TRBJ2-5; 7 bases fit TRBD1. V gave up 9 bases and J gave up 5 bases; unmatched junction bases: 9. CDR3 length: 13 residues. The germline V gene has CDR1 LNHDA and CDR2 SQIVND (reference sequence). The CDR3 protein is CASKTGVGETQYF. The DNA for the CDR3 is TGTGCCAGCAAAACAGGGGTTGGGGAGACCCAGTACTTC.

J is TRBJ1-2 and V is TRBV28, with D unclear. Germline V gene sequence: CDR1 MDHEN, CDR2 SYDVKM. The CDR3 contains 16 residues. V was pared by 1 base and J by 5 bases, with 17 bases between. CDR3 residues: CASSLSLILKGYGYTF. Here the CDR3 DNA reads TGTGCCAGCAGTTTATCTCTCATACTAAAAGGGTATGGCTACACCTTC.

The V and J genes are TRBV15 and TRBJ1-4; D not resolved. Looked up from germline, CDR1 is LNHNV and CDR2 is YYDKDF (reference sequence). There are 15 residues in the CDR3. The ends were cut back, 0 bases at V and 5 bases at J, with 10 bases in the middle. CDR3 coding DNA: TGTGCCACCAGCAGAGATCAACGGCGGAATGAAAAACTGTTTTTT. Protein sequence: CATSRDQRRNEKLFF.

The J gene is TRBJ1-2, the V gene TRBV16; 7 bases fit TRBD1. With V trimmed by 4 bases and J by 0 bases, 5 bases remained unmatched. Germline values: CDR1 KGHSY, CDR2 FQNENV. The CDR3 runs 15 residues. DNA of the CDR3: TGTGCCAGCAGCCGTCTGGGACAGACTAACTATGGCTACACCTTC. Its translation is CASSRLGQTNYGYTF.

The chain joins TRBV21-1 to TRBJ2-1. TRBV21-1 is a recognized pseudogene. The CDR3 covers 16 residues. CDR3 loop: CASSRFFSKPDNEQFF. For the CDR3, the DNA is TGTGCCAGCAGCAGATTTTTCAGTAAACCGGACAATGAGCAGTTCTTC.

The chain links TRBV28 to TRBJ2-2; TRBD2 matches 7 bases. The V gene's germline CDR1 is MDHEN and CDR2 SYDVKM. Trimming removed 8 bases from V and 2 bases from J; junction bases left unmatched: 8. This CDR3 region has 15 residues. As DNA, the CDR3 is TGTGCCAGCTACCGTTCTAGCGGAAACACCGGGGAGCTGTTTTTT. Protein product: CASYRSSGNTGELFF.

This chain joins TRBV5-1 and TRBJ2-2; D not certain. CDR1 and CDR2 from the germline V gene are SGHRS and YFSETQ. V dropped 0 bases and J dropped 6 bases, with 0 bases sitting between them. This CDR3 has 11 residues. The CDR3, as DNA: TGCGCCAGCAGCTTGGCCGGGGAGCTGTTTTTT. Protein: CASSLAGELFF.

The rearrangement links TRBV4-1 to TRBJ1-4; 10 positions match TRBD1. The V gene's germline CDR1 is MGHRA and CDR2 YSYEKL. Trimming at V came to 0 bases and at J to 8 bases, leaving 6 bases not matched to a gene. The CDR3 totals 16 residues. The CDR3 sequence is CASSQEFGTGAEKLFF. The CDR3, as DNA: TGCGCCAGCAGCCAAGAATTCGGGACAGGGGCCGAAAAACTGTTTTTT.

This clone was seen once. This sequence joins TRBV11-2 and TRBJ2-1, with 10 bases lining up with TRBD2. The CDR3 is 15 amino acids. V gave up 7 bases and J gave up 5 bases; unmatched junction bases: 8. Germline V gene lookup returns CDR1 SGHAT and CDR2 FQNNGV. Here the CDR3 DNA reads TGTGCCAGCATCAGCGGGAGGGTGAGGAACAATGAGCAGTTCTTC. Translation: CASISGRVRNNEQFF.

The chain joins TRBV5-1 to TRBJ1-6, with 9 nucleotides matching TRBD1. The CDR3 length is 15 residues. The V segment lost 4 bases and the J segment 7 bases; nucleotides outside the gene matches: 6. CDR1 is SGHRS, CDR2 YFSETQ, per germline. CDR3 region: CASSTEDRGNSPLHF. The CDR3 DNA sequence: TGCGCCAGCAGCACCGAGGACAGGGGCAATTCACCCCTCCACTTT. Complete variable domain (other parts from reference TRBV5-1 and TRBJ1-6): KAGVTQTPRYLIKTRGQQVTLSCSPISGHRSVSWYQQTPGQGLQFLFEYFSETQRNKGNFPGRFSGRQFSNSRSEMNVSTLELGDSALYLCASSTEDRGNSPLHFGNGTRLTVT.

The chain employs TRBV18 and TRBJ2-7, with 8 bases identical to TRBD2. V gave up 3 bases and J gave up 3 bases; unmatched junction bases: 4. Per the germline V gene, CDR1 is KGHSH and CDR2 is LQKENI. This CDR3 comprises 14 residues. The CDR3 reads CASSPGLVSYEQYF. The CDR3 nucleotides are TGTGCCAGCTCACCGGGACTAGTGAGCTACGAGCAGTACTTC. Full variable domain (outside the CDR3, taken from reference TRBV18 and TRBJ2-7): NAGVMQNPRHLVRRRGQEARLRCSPMKGHSHVYWYRQLPEEGLKFMVYLQKENIIDESGMPKERFSAEFPKEGPSILRIQQVVRGDSAAYFCASSPGLVSYEQYFGPGTRLTVT.